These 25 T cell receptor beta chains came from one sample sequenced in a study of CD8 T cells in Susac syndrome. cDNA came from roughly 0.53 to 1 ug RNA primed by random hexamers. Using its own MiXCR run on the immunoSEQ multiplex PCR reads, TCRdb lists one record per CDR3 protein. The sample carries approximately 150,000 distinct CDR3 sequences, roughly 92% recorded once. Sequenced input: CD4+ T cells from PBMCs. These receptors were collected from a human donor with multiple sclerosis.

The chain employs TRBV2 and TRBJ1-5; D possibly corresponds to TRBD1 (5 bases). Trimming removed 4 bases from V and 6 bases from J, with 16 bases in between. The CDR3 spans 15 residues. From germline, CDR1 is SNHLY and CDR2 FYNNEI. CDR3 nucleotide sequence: TGTGCCAGCAGTGGGGAAACTCTTGGGGGTCAGCCCCAGCATTTT. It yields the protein CASSGETLGGQPQHF. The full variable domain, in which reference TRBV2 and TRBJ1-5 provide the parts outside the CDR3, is EPEVTQTPSHQVTQMGQEVILRCVPISNHLYFYWYRQILGQKVEFLVSFYNNEISEKSEIFDDQFSVERPDGSNFTLKIRSTKLEDSAMYFCASSGETLGGQPQHFGDGTRLSIL.

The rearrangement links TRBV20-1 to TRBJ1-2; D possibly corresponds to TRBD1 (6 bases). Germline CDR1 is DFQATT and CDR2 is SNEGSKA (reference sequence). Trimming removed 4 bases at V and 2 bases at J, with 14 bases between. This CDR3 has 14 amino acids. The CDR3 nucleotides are TGCAGTGCTATCCGACAGGAACTCAACTATGGCTACACCTTC. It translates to CSAIRQELNYGYTF.

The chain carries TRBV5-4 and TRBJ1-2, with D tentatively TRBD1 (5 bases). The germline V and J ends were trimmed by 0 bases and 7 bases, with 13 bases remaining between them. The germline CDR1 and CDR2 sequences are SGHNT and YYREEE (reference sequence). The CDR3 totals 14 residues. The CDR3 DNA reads TGTGCCAGCAGCTTGGTGGCAGGGTACGGTGGCTACACCTTC. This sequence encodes CASSLVAGYGGYTF.

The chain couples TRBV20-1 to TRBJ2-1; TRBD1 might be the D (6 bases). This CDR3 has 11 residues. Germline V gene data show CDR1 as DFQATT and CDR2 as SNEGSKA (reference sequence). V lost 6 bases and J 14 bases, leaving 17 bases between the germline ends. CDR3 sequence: CSALRTVEEFF. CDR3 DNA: TGCAGTGCCCTCAGGACAGTGGAAGAGTTCTTC.

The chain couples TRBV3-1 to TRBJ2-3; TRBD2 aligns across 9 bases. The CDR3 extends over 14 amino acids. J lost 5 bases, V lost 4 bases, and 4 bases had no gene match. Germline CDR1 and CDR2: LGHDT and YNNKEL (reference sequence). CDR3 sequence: CASSPLTSGDTQYF. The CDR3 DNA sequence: TGTGCCAGCAGCCCTTTGACTAGCGGAGATACGCAGTATTTT.

CDR3 region: CASSLGEGTGSYNEQFF. The CDR3 nucleotides are TGTGCCAGCAGCTTAGGTGAAGGGACCGGCTCCTACAATGAGCAGTTCTTC. The chain joins TRBV7-8 to TRBJ2-1, with D perhaps TRBD1 or TRBD2 (5 bases each). The CDR3 is made up of 17 amino acids. Germline V gene data show CDR1 as SGHVS and CDR2 as FQNEAQ. V was shortened by 1 base and J by 0 bases, with 13 bases between the two germline ends.

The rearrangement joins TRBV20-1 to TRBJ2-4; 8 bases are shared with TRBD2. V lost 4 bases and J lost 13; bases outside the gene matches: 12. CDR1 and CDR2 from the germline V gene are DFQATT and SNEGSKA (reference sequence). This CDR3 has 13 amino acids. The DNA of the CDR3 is TGCAGTGCTACACCGGGACTAGGCAATTTGCAGTACTTC. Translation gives CSATPGLGNLQYF.

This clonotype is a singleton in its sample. CDR3 nucleotides: TGTGCCATCAGTGACCAAGTTGGGGGGGCTCAGCCCCAGCATTTT. This codes for CAISDQVGGAQPQHF. The V gene is TRBV10-3, the J gene TRBJ1-5; D may be TRBD1 (6 bases). Deletions cut 3 bases from V and 6 bases from J, with 15 bases between. Germline V lookup: CDR1 ENHRY, CDR2 SYGVKD. This CDR3 region has 15 residues.

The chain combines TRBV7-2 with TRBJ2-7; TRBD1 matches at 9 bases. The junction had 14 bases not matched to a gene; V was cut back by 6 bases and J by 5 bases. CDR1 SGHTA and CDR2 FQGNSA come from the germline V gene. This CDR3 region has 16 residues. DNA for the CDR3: TGTGCCAGCAGAGTAGCCTCGGGACAGGGTTCCCACGAGCAGTACTTC. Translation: CASRVASGQGSHEQYF.

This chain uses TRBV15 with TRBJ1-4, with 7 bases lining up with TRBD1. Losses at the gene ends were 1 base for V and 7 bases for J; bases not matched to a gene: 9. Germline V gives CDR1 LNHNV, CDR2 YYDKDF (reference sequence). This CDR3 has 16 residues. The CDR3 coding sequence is TGTGCCACCAGCAGAGCCCCGACAGGGAAGGGTGAAAAACTGTTTTTT. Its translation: CATSRAPTGKGEKLFF.

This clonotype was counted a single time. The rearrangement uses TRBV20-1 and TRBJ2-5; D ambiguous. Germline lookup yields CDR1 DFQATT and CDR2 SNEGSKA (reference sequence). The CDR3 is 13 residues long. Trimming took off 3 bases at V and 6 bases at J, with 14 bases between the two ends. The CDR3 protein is CSARPAAGKTQYF. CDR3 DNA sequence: TGCAGTGCTAGGCCTGCGGCTGGAAAGACCCAGTACTTC.

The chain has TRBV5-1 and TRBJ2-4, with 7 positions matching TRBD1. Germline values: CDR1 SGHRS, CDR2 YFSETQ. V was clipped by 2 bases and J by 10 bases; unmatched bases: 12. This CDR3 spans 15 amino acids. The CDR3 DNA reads TGCGCCAGCAGCTTCTGGACAGGTCCCAACGGGATTCAGTACTTC. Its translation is CASSFWTGPNGIQYF.

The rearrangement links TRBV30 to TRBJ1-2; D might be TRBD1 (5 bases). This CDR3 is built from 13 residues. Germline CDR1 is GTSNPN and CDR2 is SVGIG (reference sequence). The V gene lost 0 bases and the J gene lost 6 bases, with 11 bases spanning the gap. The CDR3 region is CAWSVQGVDGYTF. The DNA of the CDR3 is TGTGCCTGGAGTGTGCAAGGGGTCGATGGCTACACCTTC.

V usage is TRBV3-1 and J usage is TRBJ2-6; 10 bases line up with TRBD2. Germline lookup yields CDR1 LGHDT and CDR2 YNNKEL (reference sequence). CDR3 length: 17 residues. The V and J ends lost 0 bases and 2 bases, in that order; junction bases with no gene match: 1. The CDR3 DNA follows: TGTGCCAGCAGCCAAGAGCTAGCGGGGGCTGGGGCCAACGTCCTGACTTTC. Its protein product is CASSQELAGAGANVLTF.

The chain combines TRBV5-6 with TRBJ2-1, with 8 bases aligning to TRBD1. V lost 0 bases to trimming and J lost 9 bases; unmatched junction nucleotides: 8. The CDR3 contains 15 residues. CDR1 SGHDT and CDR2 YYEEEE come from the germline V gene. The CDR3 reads CASSLVPGGEGEQFF. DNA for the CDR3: TGTGCCAGCAGCTTGGTCCCAGGGGGCGAGGGTGAGCAGTTCTTC.

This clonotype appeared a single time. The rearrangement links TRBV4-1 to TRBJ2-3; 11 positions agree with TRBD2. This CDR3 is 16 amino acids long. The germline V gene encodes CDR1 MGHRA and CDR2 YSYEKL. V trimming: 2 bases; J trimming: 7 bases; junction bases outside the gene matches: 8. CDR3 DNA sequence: TGCGCCAGCAGCCAATCGACTAGCGGGGAGTGGAATACGCAGTATTTT. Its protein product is CASSQSTSGEWNTQYF.

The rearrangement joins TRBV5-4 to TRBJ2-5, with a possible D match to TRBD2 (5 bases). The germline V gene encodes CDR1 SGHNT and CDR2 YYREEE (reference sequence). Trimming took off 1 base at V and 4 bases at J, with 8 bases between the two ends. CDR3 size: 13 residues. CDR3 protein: CASSLNAGETQYF. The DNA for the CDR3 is TGTGCCAGCAGCTTGAACGCGGGAGAGACCCAGTACTTC. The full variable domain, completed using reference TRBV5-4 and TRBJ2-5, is ETGVTQSPTHLIKTRGQQVTLRCSSQSGHNTVSWYQQALGQGPQFIFQYYREEENGRGNFPPRFSGLQFPNYSSELNVNALELDDSALYLCASSLNAGETQYFGPGTRLLVL.

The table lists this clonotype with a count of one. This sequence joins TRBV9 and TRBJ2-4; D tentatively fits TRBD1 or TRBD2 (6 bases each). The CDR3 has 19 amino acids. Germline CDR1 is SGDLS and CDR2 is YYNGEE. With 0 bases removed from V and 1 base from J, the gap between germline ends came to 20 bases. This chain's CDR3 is CASSVEGGGPTEAKNIQYF. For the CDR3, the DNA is TGTGCCAGCAGCGTAGAGGGGGGCGGCCCGACTGAGGCCAAAAACATTCAGTACTTC.

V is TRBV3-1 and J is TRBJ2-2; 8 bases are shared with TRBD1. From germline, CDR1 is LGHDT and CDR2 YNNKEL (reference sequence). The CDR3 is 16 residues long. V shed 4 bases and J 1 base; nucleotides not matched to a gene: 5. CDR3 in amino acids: CASSRLGTGNTGELFF. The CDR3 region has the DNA TGTGCCAGCAGCCGTTTGGGGACAGGGAACACCGGGGAGCTGTTTTTT.

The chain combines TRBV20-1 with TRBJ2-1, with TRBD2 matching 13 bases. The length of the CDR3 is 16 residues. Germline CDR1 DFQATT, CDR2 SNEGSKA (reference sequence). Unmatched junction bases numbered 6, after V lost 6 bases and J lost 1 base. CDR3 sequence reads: CSALTSGRRSYNEQFF. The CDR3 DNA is TGCAGTGCGCTGACTAGCGGGAGGAGGTCCTACAATGAGCAGTTCTTC.

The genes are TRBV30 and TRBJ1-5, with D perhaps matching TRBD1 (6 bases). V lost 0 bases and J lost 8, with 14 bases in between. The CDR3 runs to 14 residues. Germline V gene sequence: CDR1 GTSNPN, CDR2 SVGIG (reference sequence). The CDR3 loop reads CAWSVQGGREPQHF. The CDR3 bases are TGTGCCTGGAGTGTACAAGGGGGTAGGGAGCCCCAGCATTTT.

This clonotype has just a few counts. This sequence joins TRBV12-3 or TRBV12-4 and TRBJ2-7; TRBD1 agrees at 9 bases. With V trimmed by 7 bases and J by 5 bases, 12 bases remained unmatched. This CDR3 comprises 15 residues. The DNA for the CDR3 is TGTGCCAGCACGTGGAAATGGACAGGGGTCCACGAGCAGTACTTC. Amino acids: CASTWKWTGVHEQYF.

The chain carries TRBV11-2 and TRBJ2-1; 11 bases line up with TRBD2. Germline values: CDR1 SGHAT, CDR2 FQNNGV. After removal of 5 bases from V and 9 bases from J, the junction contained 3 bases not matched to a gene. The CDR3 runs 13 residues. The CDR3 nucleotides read TGTGCCAGCAGCGGGGGGACTAGCGGTGAGCAGTTCTTC. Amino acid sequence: CASSGGTSGEQFF.

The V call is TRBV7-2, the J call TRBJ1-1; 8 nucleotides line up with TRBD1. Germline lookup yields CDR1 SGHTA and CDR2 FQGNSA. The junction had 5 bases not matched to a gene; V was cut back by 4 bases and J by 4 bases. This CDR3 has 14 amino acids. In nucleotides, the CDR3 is TGTGCCAGCAGCTCAGACAGGGGTATCACTGAAGCTTTCTTT. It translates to CASSSDRGITEAFF.

In nucleotides, the CDR3 is TGTGCCAGCAGCAGGACTCTAGGCACTGAAGCTTTCTTT. Its protein is CASSRTLGTEAFF. The chain employs TRBV5-6 and TRBJ1-1; D not resolved. V was clipped by 4 bases and J by 4 bases, with 11 bases between them. The CDR3 sequence is 13 residues long. Per germline, CDR1 SGHDT and CDR2 YYEEEE. The full variable domain, in which reference TRBV5-6 and TRBJ1-1 provide the parts outside the CDR3, is DAGVTQSPTHLIKTRGQQVTLRCSPKSGHDTVSWYQQALGQGPQFIFQYYEEEERQRGNFPDRFSGHQFPNYSSELNVNALLLGDSALYLCASSRTLGTEAFFGQGTRLTVV.